The rows below give T cell receptor beta chains drawn from one sample of a study of molecular identifiers for immune sequencing clone quantification. TCRdb fed the PCR reads into MiXCR, producing one record per CDR3 protein. This table has 300,000 to 400,000 distinct CDR3 sequences, 20% to 25% appearing once. The sequencing sample was made of naive CD8+ T cells from blood, with Jurkat cell RNA spiked in. The source is a human donor in good health. Some libraries in this study had Jurkat cell RNA spiked in. The CDR3 runs from the conserved cysteine through the conserved F or W. A D gene is named only where the DNA matches it firmly. For some rows the clone size is stated as once, few or many, or as a class when expanded; others skip it.

clone_size	d_call	j_call	v_call	cdr3_nt	cdr3_aa
many	NA	TRBJ2-3	TRBV4-3	TGCGCCAGCAGCCAAGAGCCTAACCCTAGCACAGATACGCAGTATTTT	CASSQEPNPSTDTQYF
few	NA	TRBJ2-3	TRBV20-1	TGCAGTGCTCACGACGTTGACTTACCTTACACAGATACGCAGTATTTT	CSAHDVDLPYTDTQYF
many	NA	TRBJ2-5	TRBV10-3	TGTGCCATCAGTGACCAAGAGACCCAGTACTTC	CAISDQETQYF
NA	NA	TRBJ2-5	TRBV3-1	TGTGCCAGCAGCCAAGTGCGGGTCCGAACCGGGACCCAGTACTTC	CASSQVRVRTGTQYF
many	NA	TRBJ2-3	TRBV29-1	TGCAGCGTTGAACCGACGATTAGCACAGATACGCAGTATTTT	CSVEPTISTDTQYF
many	TRBD1	TRBJ2-4	TRBV12-3/TRBV12-4	TGTGCCAGCAGTTCGACAGGGGGTTTCAAAAACATTCAGTACTTC	CASSSTGGFKNIQYF
NA	TRBD1	TRBJ1-5	TRBV28	TGTGCCAGCAGAGACCCAGGGGGCGGGGCGAATCAGCCCCAGCATTTT	CASRDPGGGANQPQHF
many	NA	TRBJ2-7	TRBV7-2	TGTGCCAGCAGCTCGGGTCTAGCGCACGAGCAGTACTTC	CASSSGLAHEQYF
many	TRBD1	TRBJ2-3	TRBV20-1	TGCAGTGCTAGATCATCCAGGCAGGGGGTTTCAGATACGCAGTATTTT	CSARSSRQGVSDTQYF
NA	NA	TRBJ2-3	TRBV30	TGTGCCTGGAGTGTAACCTACACAGATACGCGGTATTTT	CAWSVTYTDTRYF
NA	TRBD1	TRBJ2-6	TRBV28	TGTGCCAGCAGCCACAGGGGGCGAGTCTCTGGGGCCAACGTCCTGACTTTC	CASSHRGRVSGANVLTF
many	TRBD1	TRBJ2-7	TRBV19	TGTGCCAGTAGTATAGGACAGGGGGATTACGAGCAGTACTTC	CASSIGQGDYEQYF
NA	NA	TRBJ2-7	TRBV6-1	TGTGCCATCTTCCGGGGCACAACCTACGAGCAGTACTTC	CAIFRGTTYEQYF
NA	NA	TRBJ1-5	TRBV5-6	TGTGCCAGCAGCTTGTGGGGGGGCCGTCAGCCCCAGCATTTT	CASSLWGGRQPQHF
many	NA	TRBJ1-4	TRBV4-3	TGCGCCAGCAGCCAAGAGATAGCAGGGGCTGCAACTAATGAAAAACTGTTTTTT	CASSQEIAGAATNEKLFF